This TCR beta chain was observed in a study of T cell responses to AZD1222 COVID-19 vaccine. Second-dose intervals of approximately 4 or approximately 12 weeks were pooled. Measured with immunoSEQ multiplex PCR; TCRdb has only the in-frame clones, and not every one. There are some 110,000 clones in the sample; around 89% occur only once, and 6.5% to 7.5% lies in the top ten. Per the germline V gene, CDR1 is SEHNR and CDR2 is FQNEAQ (reference sequence). The germline V and J ends were trimmed by 5 bases and 3 bases, with 11 bases remaining between them. There are 14 residues in the CDR3. The origin of this receptor is an adult who received the AZD1222 COVID-19 vaccine. This specimen was peripheral blood, taken 28 days after the second AZD1222 dose. This chain uses TRBV7-9 with TRBJ1-5, with D hard to call. The CDR3 region is CASSKWTDNQPQHF. CDR3 nucleotides: TGTGCCAGCAGCAAATGGACGGACAATCAGCCCCAGCATTTT.